This T cell receptor beta chain originates from a study of a mutant IDH1 vaccine in newly diagnosed glioma. Germline V gives CDR1 SGHTA, CDR2 FQGTGA. The ends were cut back, 1 base at V and 1 base at J, with 14 bases in the middle. This CDR3 has 18 amino acids. TCRdb's table, derived via immunoSEQ multiplex PCR, lists solely in-frame clones and lacks some. This sample has tens of thousands of clones, with 70% to 90% found just once. As for time point: week 47, end of study. Each dose of the vaccine consisted of 300 ug of mutant IDH1 20-mer peptide, with topical imiquimod. Details on this clone: Its antigen is not known.

The J gene is TRBJ2-6, the V gene TRBV7-3; TRBD1 might be the D (6 bases). This TCR was sampled from a man in his forties with glioma. The sequences come from PBMCs, collected from a glioma patient whose treatment included an IDH1 peptide vaccine. For the CDR3, the DNA is TGTGCCAGCAGCTTAATTCCAGGAACAGGGTCTGGGGCCAACGTCCTGACTTTC. Translated: CASSLIPGTGSGANVLTF.